Below are 13 T cell receptor beta chains sequenced from a single sample in a study of high-grade serous ovarian cancer treatment subgroups. Generated by immunoSEQ multiplex PCR, the TCRdb table keeps only in-frame clones and is missing some. The sample comprises some 5,300 clones, less than 85% of which are singletons, and 8.9% rests with the top ten. The tumor samples were collected prior to definitive surgery or chemotherapy. Sequencing input: tumor tissue. The receptor set was obtained from a human donor with high-grade serous ovarian cancer.

The CDR3 DNA is TGTGCCAGCTCACCGGCTAGGAGGGAGGCGAACACTGAAGCTTTCTTT. It translates to CASSPARREANTEAFF. The V and J genes are TRBV18 and TRBJ1-1; D remains unclear. The V end was cut by 3 bases, the J end by 1 base, with 15 bases between. CDR1 is KGHSH and CDR2 is LQKENI in the germline V gene. The CDR3 loop spans 16 amino acids.

V is TRBV11-2 and J is TRBJ2-1; D is perhaps TRBD2 (6 bases). Per the germline V gene, CDR1 is SGHAT and CDR2 is FQNNGV. CDR3 length: 15 amino acids. Trimming stripped 7 bases from V and 0 bases from J, with 13 bases between. The CDR3 sequence: CASTGGLSSYNEQFF. The CDR3, as DNA: TGTGCCAGCACCGGGGGTCTGAGCTCCTACAATGAGCAGTTCTTC.

The chain couples TRBV6-5 to TRBJ1-1; a weak D match, TRBD1 (6 bases). Germline V gives CDR1 MNHEY, CDR2 SVGAGI. The CDR3 sequence is 14 residues long. Trimming took off 4 bases at V and 5 bases at J, with 14 bases between the two ends. This chain's CDR3 is CASSWTAGVTEAFF. CDR3 nucleotide sequence: TGTGCCAGCAGTTGGACAGCGGGAGTTACTGAAGCTTTCTTT.

The rearrangement uses TRBV5-6 and TRBJ1-2; maybe TRBD1 (6 bases). This CDR3 has 13 amino acids. V gave up 4 bases and J gave up 5 bases, with 12 bases separating them. The germline gives CDR1 SGHDT, CDR2 YYEEEE. CDR3 DNA: TGTGCCAGCAGCGAGGACAGAAATTATGGCTACACCTTC. Amino acid sequence: CASSEDRNYGYTF.

The J gene is TRBJ1-1, the V gene TRBV5-1; the D gene is possibly TRBD1 (6 bases). Trimming removed 0 bases at V and 4 bases at J, with 7 bases between. The CDR3 consists of 13 residues. Germline assignment: CDR1 SGHRS and CDR2 YFSETQ. CDR3 in amino acids: CASSLGGATEAFF. CDR3 sequence (DNA): TGCGCCAGCAGCTTGGGGGGGGCCACTGAAGCTTTCTTT.

V and J are TRBV5-6 and TRBJ2-7; D unresolved. CDR1 SGHDT and CDR2 YYEEEE come from the germline V gene. Trimming pared 4 bases from V and 1 base from J, leaving 18 bases between. The CDR3 consists of 16 residues. As DNA, the CDR3 is TGTGCCAGCAGCCGCAAAATAAGAGACCCTTCCTACGAGCAGTACTTC. Its translation: CASSRKIRDPSYEQYF.

V gene TRBV11-3 combines with J gene TRBJ2-1, with 8 bases lining up with TRBD2. This CDR3 region has 14 residues. J lost 6 bases, V lost 3 bases, and 4 bases had no gene match. Germline values: CDR1 SGHNT, CDR2 YENEEA. The CDR3 sequence is CASSLRGASNEQFF. The DNA for the CDR3 is TGTGCCAGCAGCTTGCGGGGGGCGTCCAATGAGCAGTTCTTC.

The chain joins TRBV7-9 to TRBJ2-7, with 10 bases that match TRBD1. V shed 6 bases, J shed 5 bases, and the junction held 10 bases outside the gene matches. The CDR3 length is 15 residues. CDR1 and CDR2 from the germline V gene are SEHNR and FQNEAQ (reference sequence). The CDR3 sequence: CASSPYEDRGNEQYF. The CDR3, as DNA: TGTGCCAGCAGTCCATATGAGGACAGGGGGAACGAGCAGTACTTC.

The V and J genes are TRBV4-1 and TRBJ2-1; 9 bases map to TRBD2. V lost 3 bases and J lost 8; bases outside the gene matches: 5. Germline values: CDR1 MGHRA, CDR2 YSYEKL. The CDR3 has 14 residues. CDR3 nucleotide sequence: TGCGCCAGCAGCCAGGGGACTAGCTGGGATGAGCAGTTCTTC. It is translated as CASSQGTSWDEQFF.

V usage is TRBV19 and J usage is TRBJ1-5; no reliable D call. The CDR3 is 12 residues long. V shed 2 bases and J shed 6 bases, with 5 bases lying between them. The germline CDR1 and CDR2 sequences are LNHDA and SQIVND (reference sequence). DNA of the CDR3: TGTGCCAGTAGTATAAGGGCTCAGCCCCAGCATTTT. Translating gives CASSIRAQPQHF. Complete variable domain (other parts from reference TRBV19 and TRBJ1-5): DGGITQSPKYLFRKEGQNVTLSCEQNLNHDAMYWYRQDPGQGLRLIYYSQIVNDFQKGDIAEGYSVSREKKESFPLTVTSAQKNPTAFYLCASSIRAQPQHFGDGTRLSIL.

The chain combines TRBV6-1 with TRBJ2-7, with TRBD2 matching over 8 bases. The J segment lost 2 bases and the V segment lost 5 bases, leaving 5 bases of the junction unmatched. CDR3 length equals 14 residues. Germline CDR1 reads MNHNS; CDR2 reads SASEGT. The CDR3 loop is CASSISGAPYEQYF. CDR3 sequence (DNA): TGTGCCAGCAGTATTAGCGGGGCACCCTACGAGCAGTACTTC.

The V gene is TRBV2, the J gene TRBJ1-2; perhaps TRBD1 as D (6 bases). The germline V and J ends were trimmed by 8 bases and 8 bases, with 24 bases remaining between them. From germline, CDR1 is SNHLY and CDR2 FYNNEI. This CDR3 has 15 amino acids. CDR3 in DNA: TGTGCCAGCGAGATGGGGGGGGCGAATTCTCAGGGCTACACCTTC. Protein product: CASEMGGANSQGYTF.

The CDR3 loop is CASKLAGGPTSEQFF. DNA for the CDR3: TGTGCCAGCAAATTAGCGGGGGGACCCACTTCGGAGCAGTTCTTC. This chain joins TRBV6-6 and TRBJ2-1; the match to TRBD2 covers 10 bases. The CDR3 has 15 residues. Germline values: CDR1 MNHNY, CDR2 SVGAGI (reference sequence). Trimming removed 7 bases from V and 10 bases from J; junction bases left unmatched: 13.